What follows are 4 T cell receptor beta chains derived from one specimen sequenced in a study of blood T cell repertoires in COVID-19. Assay: immunoSEQ multiplex PCR; the TCRdb copy retains only in-frame clones and omits some. The table has 200,000 to 250,000 clones, approximately 81% seen once. The sequenced material came from PBMCs or T cells enriched from blood (not recorded which). Receptors originate from a woman in her forties or fifties with acute COVID-19.

The chain has TRBV4-2 and TRBJ2-3; 9 bases are shared with TRBD2. V lost 2 bases to trimming and J lost 3 bases; unmatched junction nucleotides: 9. The germline V gene encodes CDR1 LGHNA and CDR2 YNFKEQ. The CDR3 is made up of 17 amino acids. The CDR3 sequence: CASSQSGIAGATDTQYF. The CDR3 DNA sequence: TGTGCCAGCAGCCAAAGTGGAATAGCGGGAGCGACAGATACGCAGTATTTT.

This chain connects TRBV7-2 to TRBJ2-7, with a weak D call TRBD1 (5 bases). The germline CDR1 and CDR2 sequences are SGHTA and FQGNSA. Trimming stripped 5 bases from V and 0 bases from J, with 11 bases between. This CDR3 contains 14 residues. The CDR3, as DNA: TGTGCCAGCAGCCTCGGACACAGCTCCTACGAGCAGTACTTC. This codes for CASSLGHSSYEQYF.

V and J are TRBV19 and TRBJ1-5; no firm D call. The CDR3 length is 13 residues. Germline-derived CDR1 and CDR2 are LNHDA and SQIVND (reference sequence). With 10 bases removed from V and 5 bases from J, the gap between germline ends came to 15 bases. CDR3 amino acids: CATQGDRYQPQHF. CDR3 sequence (DNA): TGTGCCACCCAAGGAGACCGTTATCAGCCCCAGCATTTT.

For the CDR3, the DNA is TGTGCCAGCAGTTACTGGGCCGGGACAGGGAGAAGTGGCTACACCTTC. It is translated as CASSYWAGTGRSGYTF. The chain joins TRBV6-5 to TRBJ1-2; 9 bases are a match to TRBD1. Per the germline V gene, CDR1 is MNHEY and CDR2 is SVGAGI. V gave up 1 base and J gave up 7 bases; unmatched junction bases: 10. The CDR3 runs 16 residues.